This TCR beta chain was profiled in a study of CD8 T cells in ankylosing spondylitis (TCRdb year 2017). About the study as a whole: The study profiled T cell receptor beta repertoires in healthy donors and ankylosing spondylitis patients to find disease-linked TCR variants. The full study cohort was made up of approximately 24 ankylosing spondylitis patients and 108 healthy donors. Peripheral blood was sampled, and synovial fluid was additionally collected from ankylosing spondylitis patients. The research as a whole found: Some motif variants had previously been reported in the synovial fluid and blood of reactive arthritis patients, which suggests shared mechanisms of disease initiation. Blood from ankylosing spondylitis patients appeared to be characterized by a TCR beta motif made up of under ten highly homologous amino acid variants. A CD8+ phenotype was shown by the disease-linked clones, which were found at relatively low frequencies in peripheral blood. The disease-linked clones were reported to be significantly enriched in matched synovial fluid samples from ankylosing spondylitis patients.

CDR1 is given as SGHDN and CDR2 as FVKESK, both from the germline V gene. Trimming at the junction amounts to 3 bases on V and 4 bases on J, and the germline ends lie 13 bases apart. CDR3 length: 15 amino acids, cysteine to phenylalanine. CDR3 DNA is the only sequence kept; it has 45 bases, read in frame from the first base. Sequencing was performed on an Illumina HiSeq 2500. Quantitative 5'-RACE with molecular barcodes was used to prepare TCR beta libraries. In the source study's methods: Disease-linked TCR variants were identified with a new computational method built on a probabilistic model of VDJ rearrangement. TCRdb redid the processing of the public reads, applying fastp at Q25 and MiXCR, and retained in-frame beta chains. Every distinct CDR3 protein forms one entry, paired with its most common genes and DNA. TCRdb's processing, not the study's, gives the V and J calls here. Recorded for this sample are roughly 250,000 distinct CDR3 sequences; roughly 10% of them occurred a single time. The ten biggest clones cover less than 3% of the sample.

This clonotype was counted at least ten times. No cognate antigen has been identified for it. No per-base quality is available; no much larger clone lies one base away. The chain is encoded by TRBV14 joined to TRBJ2-1, and perhaps TRBD2 as D gene, on 5 matching bases. The specimen was blood, either unsorted or a sorted T cell fraction (not recorded which). This TCR was recovered from a male donor with ankylosing spondylitis or in good health (not recorded which). This receptor has the CDR3 CASSQPGSYYNEQFF. DNA sequence: TGTGCCAGCAGCCAGCCGGGATCCTATTACAATGAGCAGTTCTTC.